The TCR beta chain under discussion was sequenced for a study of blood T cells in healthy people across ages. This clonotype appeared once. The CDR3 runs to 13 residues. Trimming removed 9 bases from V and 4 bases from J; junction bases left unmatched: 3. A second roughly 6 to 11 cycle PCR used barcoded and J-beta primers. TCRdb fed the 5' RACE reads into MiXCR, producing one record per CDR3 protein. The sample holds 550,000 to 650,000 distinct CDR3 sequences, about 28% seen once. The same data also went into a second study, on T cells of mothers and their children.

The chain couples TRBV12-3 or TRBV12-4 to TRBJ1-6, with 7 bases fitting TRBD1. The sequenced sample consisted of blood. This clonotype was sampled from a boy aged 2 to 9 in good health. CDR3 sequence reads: CASWGQYNSPLHF. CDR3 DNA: TGTGCCAGTTGGGGACAGTATAATTCACCCCTCCACTTT.